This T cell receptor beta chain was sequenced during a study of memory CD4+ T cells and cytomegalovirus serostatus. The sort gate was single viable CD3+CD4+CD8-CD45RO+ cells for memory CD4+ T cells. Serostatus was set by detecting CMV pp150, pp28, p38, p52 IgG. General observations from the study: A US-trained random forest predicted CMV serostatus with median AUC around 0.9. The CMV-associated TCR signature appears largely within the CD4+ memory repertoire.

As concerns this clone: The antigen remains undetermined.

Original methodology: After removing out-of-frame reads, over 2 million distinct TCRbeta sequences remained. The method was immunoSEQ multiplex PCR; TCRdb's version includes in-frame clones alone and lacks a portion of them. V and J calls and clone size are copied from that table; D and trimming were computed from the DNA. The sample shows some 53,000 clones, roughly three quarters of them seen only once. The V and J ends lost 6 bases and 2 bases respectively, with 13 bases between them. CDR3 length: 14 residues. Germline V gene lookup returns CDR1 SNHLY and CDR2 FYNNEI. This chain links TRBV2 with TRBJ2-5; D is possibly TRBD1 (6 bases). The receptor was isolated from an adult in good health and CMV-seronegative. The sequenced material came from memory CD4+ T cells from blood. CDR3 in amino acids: CASRWWGPQETQYF. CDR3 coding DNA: TGTGCCAGCAGATGGTGGGGGCCTCAAGAGACCCAGTACTTC.